The rows below give T cell receptor beta chains drawn from one sample of a study of Ad26.COV2.S vaccination and SARS-CoV-2 variants. Produced via immunoSEQ multiplex PCR; TCRdb's table is partial and in-frame only. The repertoire holds about 440,000 clones, with less than 95% as singletons. The source was peripheral blood, collected in a trial of Ad26.COV2.S vaccine versus placebo. These receptors were taken from a person aged 18-60 years who received the Ad26.COV2.S COVID-19 vaccine or a placebo. Both conserved end residues are part of each CDR3. The D gene is left open where the match is weak. Some rows have no size entry. The others give once, few or many, or a class for an expanded clone.

J gene	D gene	V gene	clone size	CDR3 protein	CDR3 DNA
TRBJ1-2	NA	TRBV7-8	NA	CASSSQQNYGYTF	TGTGCCAGCAGCTCCCAGCAGAACTATGGCTACACCTTC
TRBJ2-2	TRBD2	TRBV7-2	NA	CASSQGLAVTGELFF	TGTGCCAGCAGCCAGGGACTAGCGGTCACCGGGGAGCTGTTTTTT
TRBJ1-6	TRBD1	TRBV7-3	NA	CASSLTFRQGASSYNSPLHF	TGTGCCAGCAGCTTAACGTTCAGGCAGGGGGCGAGCTCCTATAATTCACCCCTCCACTTT
TRBJ2-2	TRBD2	TRBV6-5	NA	CASRSGRATTGELFF	TGTGCCAGCAGGAGCGGGAGAGCAACCACCGGGGAGCTGTTTTTT
TRBJ1-1	NA	TRBV28	once	CASSVDNTEAFF	TGTGCCAGCAGTGTAGACAACACTGAAGCTTTCTTT
TRBJ2-5	TRBD2	TRBV7-9	NA	CASSSTSGIETQYF	TGTGCCAGCAGCTCAACTAGCGGGATAGAGACCCAGTACTTC
TRBJ2-1	TRBD1	TRBV4-1	NA	CASSHDRGPYNEQFF	TGCGCCAGCAGCCATGACAGGGGTCCCTACAATGAGCAGTTCTTC
TRBJ1-1	NA	TRBV5-6	NA	CASSFQRRGISTEAFF	TGTGCCAGCAGCTTCCAAAGGCGAGGGATATCCACTGAAGCTTTCTTT
TRBJ2-3	NA	TRBV20-1	NA	CSASNLPWDTQYF	TGCAGTGCTAGTAACCTACCCTGGGATACGCAGTATTTT
TRBJ2-7	NA	TRBV27	NA	CASSHNRNSYEQYF	TGTGCCAGCAGTCACAACAGGAACTCCTACGAGCAGTACTTC
TRBJ2-5	NA	TRBV4-3	NA	CASSQGLAKGSETQYF	TGCGCCAGCAGCCAGGGGTTGGCGAAGGGGTCGGAGACCCAGTACTTC
TRBJ1-5	NA	TRBV7-2	NA	CASSLQDGRNQPQHF	TGTGCCAGCAGCCTTCAGGACGGCCGCAATCAGCCCCAGCATTTT
TRBJ2-7	TRBD2	TRBV19	NA	CASSIDPSGAYEQYF	TGTGCCAGTAGTATAGATCCTAGCGGGGCCTACGAGCAGTACTTC
TRBJ1-6	NA	TRBV18	NA	CASSPETIDSPLHF	TGTGCCAGCTCACCGGAAACAATTGATTCACCCCTCCACTTT
TRBJ1-5	TRBD1	TRBV30	few	CAWSQRAWDSRSNQPQHF	TGTGCCTGGAGTCAACGGGCGTGGGACAGCAGGAGTAATCAGCCCCAGCATTTT
TRBJ1-2	TRBD1	TRBV7-9	NA	CASSLRDRGLSTLYGYTF	TGTGCCAGCAGCCTCCGGGACAGGGGCCTCTCTACCCTCTATGGCTACACCTTC
TRBJ2-1	NA	TRBV4-1	once	CASSQDPVSFYNEQFF	TGCGCCAGCAGCCAAGATCCGGTTAGCTTCTACAATGAGCAGTTCTTC
TRBJ2-7	TRBD1	TRBV5-5	NA	CASSLEGQGRDEQYF	TGTGCCAGCAGCCTGGAAGGACAGGGGAGGGACGAGCAGTACTTC
TRBJ2-1	TRBD2	TRBV6-2/TRBV6-3	NA	CASSRTSFSYNEQFF	TGTGCCAGCAGTCGGACTAGCTTCTCCTACAATGAGCAGTTCTTC
TRBJ2-1	NA	TRBV4-1	NA	CASSQDPAIAFF	TGCGCCAGCAGCCAAGACCCGGCCATTGCGTTCTTC
TRBJ2-1	NA	TRBV3-1/TRBV3-2	NA	CASSQGTRGRENEQFF	TGTGCCAGCAGCCAAGGGACCAGGGGCCGGGAGAATGAGCAGTTCTTC
TRBJ2-7	NA	TRBV30	NA	CAWTGSYEQYF	TGTGCCTGGACAGGCTCCTACGAGCAGTACTTC
TRBJ1-3	NA	TRBV28	NA	CASSLGRMNTIYF	TGTGCCAGCAGTTTAGGGAGAATGAACACCATATATTTT
TRBJ2-3	NA	TRBV9	NA	CASSPRGNTDTQYF	TGTGCCAGCAGCCCCCGCGGAAACACAGATACGCAGTATTTT
TRBJ2-7	NA	TRBV7-8	NA	CASSLALAGYEQYF	TGTGCCAGCAGCTTAGCGCTTGCCGGCTACGAGCAGTACTTC
TRBJ2-3	NA	TRBV28	NA	CASSQNGRTDTQYF	TGTGCCAGCAGTCAAAACGGGCGGACAGATACGCAGTATTTT
TRBJ1-2	TRBD1	TRBV9	NA	CASSVLGQGSISGGYTF	TGTGCCAGCAGCGTACTGGGACAGGGGAGTATAAGTGGAGGCTACACCTTC
TRBJ2-3	TRBD1	TRBV20-1	NA	CSASRQGGTDTQYF	TGCAGTGCTAGTCGACAGGGTGGAACAGATACGCAGTATTTT
TRBJ2-2	NA	TRBV18	NA	CASSLGRANTGELFF	TGTGCCAGCTCATTGGGACGTGCGAACACCGGGGAGCTGTTTTTT
TRBJ2-7	NA	TRBV30	once	CAWSLTYEQYF	TGTGCCTGGAGCCTCACCTACGAGCAGTACTTC
TRBJ2-1	NA	TRBV2	NA	CASRWEQANEQFF	TGTGCCAGCAGGTGGGAACAGGCCAATGAGCAGTTCTTC
TRBJ1-2	TRBD1	TRBV14	NA	CASSQARGDYGYTF	TGTGCCAGCAGCCAAGCCAGGGGGGACTATGGCTACACCTTC
TRBJ1-1	TRBD1	TRBV5-1	once	CASSPTGGGTRAFF	TGCGCCAGCAGCCCGACAGGGGGGGGGACCCGGGCTTTCTTT
TRBJ2-3	NA	TRBV7-3	NA	CASSLRGSGTDTQYF	TGTGCCAGCAGCTTACGAGGTTCAGGCACAGATACGCAGTATTTT
TRBJ2-1	TRBD2	TRBV11-1	once	CASSSRIGRAGAWQFF	TGTGCCAGCAGCTCCCGAATCGGGAGGGCCGGGGCTTGGCAGTTCTTC
TRBJ1-4	NA	TRBV6-5	NA	CASSLGGTEKLFF	TGTGCCAGCAGTCTGGGGGGTACTGAAAAACTGTTTTTT
TRBJ2-3	NA	TRBV7-9	NA	CASIRERADTQYF	TGTGCCAGCATCCGGGAGAGGGCAGATACGCAGTATTTT
TRBJ2-5	NA	TRBV15	once	CATSRGAVATQYF	TGTGCCACCAGCAGAGGGGCGGTGGCGACCCAGTACTTC
TRBJ1-1	NA	TRBV12-3/TRBV12-4	NA	CASSLTTNTEAFF	TGTGCCAGCAGTTTAACAACGAACACTGAAGCTTTCTTT
TRBJ2-1	NA	TRBV16	NA	CASSQSNTYNEQFF	TGTGCCAGCAGCCAATCTAACACCTACAATGAGCAGTTCTTC
TRBJ2-3	NA	TRBV16	NA	CASSPSGERPQYF	TGTGCCAGCAGCCCTTCGGGGGAGCGTCCGCAGTATTTT
TRBJ2-1	TRBD2	TRBV28	NA	CASSPPGLAGNNEQFF	TGTGCCAGCAGTCCCCCCGGACTAGCAGGAAACAATGAGCAGTTCTTC
TRBJ1-1	NA	TRBV4-3	NA	CASSQGGEAFF	TGCGCCAGCAGCCAAGGAGGGGAAGCTTTCTTT